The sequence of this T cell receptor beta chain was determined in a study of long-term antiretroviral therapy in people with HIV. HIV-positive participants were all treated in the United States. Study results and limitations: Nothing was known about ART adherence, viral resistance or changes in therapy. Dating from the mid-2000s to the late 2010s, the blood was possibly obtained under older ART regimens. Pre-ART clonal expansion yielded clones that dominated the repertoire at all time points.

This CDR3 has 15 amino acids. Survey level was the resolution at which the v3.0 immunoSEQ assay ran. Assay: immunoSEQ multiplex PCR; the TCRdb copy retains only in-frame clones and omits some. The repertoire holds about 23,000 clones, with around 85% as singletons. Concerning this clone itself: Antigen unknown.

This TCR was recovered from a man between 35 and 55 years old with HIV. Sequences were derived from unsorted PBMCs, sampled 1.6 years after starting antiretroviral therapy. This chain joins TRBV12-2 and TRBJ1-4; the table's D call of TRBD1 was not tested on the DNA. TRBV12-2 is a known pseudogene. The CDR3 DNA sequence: TGTGCAAGTCGCCCTTGGGGCCTCGGATATGAAAAACTGTTTTTT. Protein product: CASRPWGLGYEKLFF.